The present T cell receptor (beta chain) was sequenced within a study of brain T cells in children with intractable seizures. Sequencing was performed with immunoSEQ multiplex PCR; in TCRdb, only in-frame clones are kept and a portion is missing. The table has 340,000 or so clones, about 94% seen once. The CDR3 spans 15 residues. CDR1 and CDR2 (germline): SNHLY, FYNNEI. Trimming at V came to 2 bases and at J to 4 bases, leaving 5 bases not matched to a gene. Sample time point: blood from clinic visit 5 months post-surgery; TSC patient then seizure free. The material was peripheral blood, obtained roughly 5 months after surgery. This clonotype originated in a boy younger than two with tuberous sclerosis and intractable seizures. The chain is built from TRBV2 and TRBJ2-7; TRBD2 matches 10 bases. Here the CDR3 reads CASSETAGGGYEQYF. In DNA form, the CDR3 reads TGTGCCAGCAGTGAAACAGCGGGAGGGGGGTACGAGCAGTACTTC.